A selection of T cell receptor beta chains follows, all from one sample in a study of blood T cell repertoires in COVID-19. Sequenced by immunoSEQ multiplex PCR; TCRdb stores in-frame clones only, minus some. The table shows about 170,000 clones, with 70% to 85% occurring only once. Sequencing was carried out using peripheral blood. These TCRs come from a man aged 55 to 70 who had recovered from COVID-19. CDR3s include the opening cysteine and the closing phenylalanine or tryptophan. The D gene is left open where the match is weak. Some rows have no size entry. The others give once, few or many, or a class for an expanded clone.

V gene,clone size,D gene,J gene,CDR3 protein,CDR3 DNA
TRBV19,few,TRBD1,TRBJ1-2,CASSITGTGVGYTF,TGTGCCAGTAGCATAACCGGGACAGGGGTAGGCTACACCTTC
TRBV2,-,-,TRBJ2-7,CASSPGGAYYEQYF,TGTGCCAGCAGCCCTGGGGGGGCCTACTACGAGCAGTACTTC
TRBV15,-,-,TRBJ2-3,CALARGVTDTQYF,TGTGCCCTAGCGAGGGGTGTCACAGATACGCAGTATTTT
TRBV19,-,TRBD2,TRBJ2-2,CATRLAGNTGELFF,TGTGCCACCCGACTAGCGGGGAACACCGGGGAGCTGTTTTTT
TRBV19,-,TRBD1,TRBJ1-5,CASTLQGNSNQPQHF,TGTGCCAGTACTTTACAGGGGAATAGCAATCAGCCCCAGCATTTT
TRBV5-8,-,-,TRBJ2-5,CASSFRWRETQYF,TGTGCCAGCAGCTTCAGGTGGCGTGAGACCCAGTACTTC
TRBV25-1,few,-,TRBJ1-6,CASSDPTLSYNSPLHF,TGTGCCAGCAGTGACCCGACACTCTCCTATAATTCACCCCTCCACTTT
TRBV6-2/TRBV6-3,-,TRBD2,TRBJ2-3,CASSYGPSGLAGGPVADTQYF,TGTGCCAGCAGTTACGGGCCCTCGGGACTAGCGGGGGGGCCGGTCGCAGATACGCAGTATTTT
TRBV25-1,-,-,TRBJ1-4,CASSESSTNEKLFF,TGTGCCAGCAGTGAATCCTCAACTAATGAAAAACTGTTTTTT
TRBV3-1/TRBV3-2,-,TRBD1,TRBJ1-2,CASSLPGGHGYTF,TGTGCCAGCAGCCTGCCAGGGGGCCATGGCTACACCTTC
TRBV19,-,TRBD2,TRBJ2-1,CASSIGLGRLNEQFF,TGTGCCAGTAGTATTGGACTAGGCCGCCTCAATGAGCAGTTCTTC
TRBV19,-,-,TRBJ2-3,CASSPRVDGGPDTQYF,TGTGCCAGTAGTCCTAGGGTAGACGGAGGCCCCGATACGCAGTATTTT
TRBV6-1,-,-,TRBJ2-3,CASSESPALEADTQYF,TGTGCCAGCAGTGAATCCCCGGCCCTCGAGGCAGATACGCAGTATTTT
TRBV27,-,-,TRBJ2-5,CASSLYPGMIQETQYF,TGTGCCAGCAGTTTATATCCGGGTATGATCCAAGAGACCCAGTACTTC
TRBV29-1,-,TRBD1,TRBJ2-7,CSVETGTYEQYF,TGCAGCGTTGAGACAGGGACCTACGAGCAGTACTTC
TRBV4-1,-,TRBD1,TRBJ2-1,CASSRPGQGHNEQFF,TGCGCCAGCAGCCGGCCGGGACAGGGTCACAATGAGCAGTTCTTC
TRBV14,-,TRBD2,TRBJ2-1,CASSLTSGGAKQFF,TGTGCCAGCAGCCTGACTAGCGGGGGGGCAAAACAGTTCTTC
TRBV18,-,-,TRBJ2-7,CASSTDRRGIEQYF,TGTGCCAGCTCAACGGACAGGCGGGGTATCGAGCAGTACTTC
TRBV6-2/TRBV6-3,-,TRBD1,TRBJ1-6,CASSPQIGQGQIYYNSPLHF,TGTGCCAGCAGCCCCCAGATTGGACAGGGACAAATTTACTATAATTCACCCCTCCACTTT
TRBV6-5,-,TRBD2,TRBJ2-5,CASSSGLAFGETQYF,TGTGCCAGCAGTTCGGGACTAGCGTTTGGAGAGACCCAGTACTTC
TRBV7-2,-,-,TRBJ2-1,CASSLGGGKHEQFF,TGTGCCAGCAGCTTAGGGGGAGGCAAGCATGAGCAGTTCTTC
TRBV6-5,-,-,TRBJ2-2,CASSLEGVAGELFF,TGTGCCAGCAGCCTTGAGGGGGTAGCCGGGGAGCTGTTTTTT
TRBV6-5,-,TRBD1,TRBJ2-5,CASRTGGQETQYF,TGTGCCAGCAGGACAGGGGGGCAAGAGACCCAGTACTTC
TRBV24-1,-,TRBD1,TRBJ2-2,CATSDLGQPMGRELFF,TGTGCCACCAGTGATCTGGGACAGCCCATGGGCCGGGAGCTGTTTTTT
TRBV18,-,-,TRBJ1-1,CASSPLITGSDTEAFF,TGTGCCAGCTCACCACTTATCACCGGGTCGGACACTGAAGCTTTCTTT
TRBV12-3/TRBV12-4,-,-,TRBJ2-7,CASSSFYEQYF,TGTGCCAGCAGTTCATTTTACGAGCAGTACTTC
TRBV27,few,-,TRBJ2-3,CASKGHTTDTQYF,TGTGCCAGCAAGGGGCACACCACAGATACGCAGTATTTT
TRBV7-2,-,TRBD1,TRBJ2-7,CASSLSGDRGSYEQYF,TGTGCCAGCAGCCTCTCAGGGGACAGGGGGTCCTACGAGCAGTACTTC
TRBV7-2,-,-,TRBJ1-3,CASSWDWSSGNTIYF,TGTGCCAGCAGCTGGGACTGGTCCTCTGGAAACACCATATATTTT
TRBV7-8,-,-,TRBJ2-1,CASSSDPGYNEQFF,TGTGCCAGCAGCTCCGACCCGGGCTACAATGAGCAGTTCTTC
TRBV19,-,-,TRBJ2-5,CASTRTDNEGETQYF,TGTGCCAGTACCAGGACAGACAACGAGGGGGAGACCCAGTACTTC
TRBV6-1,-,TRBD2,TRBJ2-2,CASSERSGTNTGELFF,TGTGCCAGCAGTGAAAGAAGCGGGACGAACACCGGGGAGCTGTTTTTT
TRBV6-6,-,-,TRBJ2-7,CASIRGRDTKYEQYF,TGTGCCAGCATCCGAGGACGGGACACGAAGTACGAGCAGTACTTC
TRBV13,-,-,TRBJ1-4,CASSFAGYEKLFF,TGTGCCAGCAGCTTCGCAGGGTACGAAAAACTGTTTTTT
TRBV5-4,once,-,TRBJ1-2,CASSFGENYGYTF,TGTGCCAGCAGCTTCGGGGAGAACTATGGCTACACCTTC
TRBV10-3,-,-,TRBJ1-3,CAISKSGLSGNTIYF,TGTGCCATCAGTAAATCGGGGTTATCTGGAAACACCATATATTTT
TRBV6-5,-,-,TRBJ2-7,CASSYSRVAEQYF,TGTGCCAGCAGTTACTCGAGGGTGGCCGAGCAGTACTTC
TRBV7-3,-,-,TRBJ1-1,CASSEGVWAEAFF,TGTGCCAGCAGCGAGGGGGTTTGGGCTGAAGCTTTCTTT
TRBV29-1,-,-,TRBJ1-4,CSVEDPMREKLFF,TGCAGCGTTGAAGATCCCATGCGTGAAAAACTGTTTTTT
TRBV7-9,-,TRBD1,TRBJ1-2,CASSLQGVYYGYTF,TGTGCCAGCAGCTTGCAGGGGGTGTACTATGGCTACACCTTC
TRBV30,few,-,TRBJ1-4,CAWSARISGLNEKLFF,TGTGCCTGGAGTGCTCGGATCTCTGGGCTTAATGAAAAACTGTTTTTT
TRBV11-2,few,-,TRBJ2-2,CASSFAPGVHGELFF,TGTGCCAGCAGCTTTGCTCCAGGGGTTCACGGGGAGCTGTTTTTT
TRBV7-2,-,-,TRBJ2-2,CASSFSYSNTGELFF,TGTGCCAGCAGCTTTTCTTACAGCAACACCGGGGAGCTGTTTTTT
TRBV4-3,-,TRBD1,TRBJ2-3,CASSQNRQGNTDTQYF,TGCGCCAGCAGCCAGAACCGACAGGGGAACACAGATACGCAGTATTTT
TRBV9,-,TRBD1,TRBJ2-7,CASSVVSTSGQPASYEQYF,TGTGCCAGCAGCGTAGTTTCGACGTCGGGACAGCCGGCTTCCTACGAGCAGTACTTC
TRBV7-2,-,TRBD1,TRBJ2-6,CASRGTGGLRKSGANVLTF,TGTGCCAGCAGGGGGACAGGGGGCCTCCGTAAGTCTGGGGCCAACGTCCTGACTTTC
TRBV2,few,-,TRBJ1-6,CASILQALGNSPLHF,TGTGCCAGCATTTTACAGGCCCTAGGGAATTCACCCCTCCACTTT
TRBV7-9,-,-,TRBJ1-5,CASSLGQASNQPQHF,TGTGCCAGCAGCTTAGGACAGGCTAGCAATCAGCCCCAGCATTTT
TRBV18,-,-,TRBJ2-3,CASSANTGSTQYF,TGTGCCAGCTCAGCCAACACAGGGTCGACGCAGTATTTT
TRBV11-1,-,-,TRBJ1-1,CASSPGHGNTEAFF,TGTGCCAGCAGTCCGGGACACGGGAACACTGAAGCTTTCTTT
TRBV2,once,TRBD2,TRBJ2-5,CASSLGLAGPGGETQYF,TGTGCCAGCAGCCTGGGGCTAGCGGGCCCGGGCGGAGAGACCCAGTACTTC
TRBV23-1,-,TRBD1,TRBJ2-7,CASSLRQGAYEQYF,TGCGCCAGCAGCCTTCGACAGGGGGCGTACGAGCAGTACTTC
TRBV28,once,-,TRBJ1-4,CASSLNRDEKLFF,TGTGCCAGCAGTCTCAACAGGGATGAAAAACTGTTTTTT
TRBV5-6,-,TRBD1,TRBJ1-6,CASSLVDRGNSPLHF,TGTGCCAGCAGCTTGGTGGACAGGGGTAATTCACCCCTCCACTTT
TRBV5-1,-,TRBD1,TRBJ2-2,CASSPIKDRGNGELFF,TGCGCCAGCAGCCCAATTAAAGACAGGGGGAACGGGGAGCTGTTTTTT
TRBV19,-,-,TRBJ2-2,CASSASVNTGELFF,TGTGCCAGTAGTGCCTCAGTGAACACCGGGGAGCTGTTTTTT
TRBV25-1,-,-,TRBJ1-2,CASSPVQGHLRDGYTF,TGTGCCAGCAGTCCGGTTCAGGGACACCTGCGCGATGGCTACACCTTC
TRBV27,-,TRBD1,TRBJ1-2,CASRDRHNYGYTF,TGTGCCAGCCGGGACAGGCATAACTATGGCTACACCTTC